The clone carrying this T cell receptor beta chain was seen at least ten times. The sample belongs to a study of read filtering for tumor transcriptome and immune sequencing. The library was built from around 400 ng RNA with molecular barcoded adaptors for alpha/delta and beta/gamma chains. TCRdb recomputed calls from the reads with MiXCR, one row per CDR3 protein. The sample includes 100,000 to 150,000 distinct CDR3 sequences, over 10% of them seen just once. This CDR3 is 15 amino acids long. Between the trimmed V and J ends, which lost 6 bases and 1 base, there was a span of 15 bases. Germline-derived CDR1 and CDR2 are SGHAT and FQNNGV.

Sequences were obtained from a population of CD138-negative cells sorted from bone marrow. The receptor's source is a donor at least 40 years old with multiple myeloma. The chain couples TRBV11-2 to TRBJ1-1, with D perhaps matching TRBD1 (6 bases). The CDR3 DNA is TGTGCCAGCAGGTCTGGGGGGCTGCGGAACACTGAAGCTTTCTTT. Its protein product is CASRSGGLRNTEAFF.